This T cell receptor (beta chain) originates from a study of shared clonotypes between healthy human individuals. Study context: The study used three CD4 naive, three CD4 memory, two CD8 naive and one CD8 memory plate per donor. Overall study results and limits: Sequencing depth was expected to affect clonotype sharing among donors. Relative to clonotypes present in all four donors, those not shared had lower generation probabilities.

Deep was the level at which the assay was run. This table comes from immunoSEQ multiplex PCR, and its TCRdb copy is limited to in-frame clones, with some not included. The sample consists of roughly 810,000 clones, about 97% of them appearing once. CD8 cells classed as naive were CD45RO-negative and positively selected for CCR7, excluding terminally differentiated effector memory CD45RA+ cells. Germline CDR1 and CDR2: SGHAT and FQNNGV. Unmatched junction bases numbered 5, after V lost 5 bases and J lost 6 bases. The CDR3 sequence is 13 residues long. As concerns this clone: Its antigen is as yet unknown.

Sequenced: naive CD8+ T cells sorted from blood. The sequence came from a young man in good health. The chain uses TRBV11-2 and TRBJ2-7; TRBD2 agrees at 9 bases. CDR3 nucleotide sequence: TGTGCCAGCAGCCACCCACTAGCGGGCGAGCAGTACTTC. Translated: CASSHPLAGEQYF.